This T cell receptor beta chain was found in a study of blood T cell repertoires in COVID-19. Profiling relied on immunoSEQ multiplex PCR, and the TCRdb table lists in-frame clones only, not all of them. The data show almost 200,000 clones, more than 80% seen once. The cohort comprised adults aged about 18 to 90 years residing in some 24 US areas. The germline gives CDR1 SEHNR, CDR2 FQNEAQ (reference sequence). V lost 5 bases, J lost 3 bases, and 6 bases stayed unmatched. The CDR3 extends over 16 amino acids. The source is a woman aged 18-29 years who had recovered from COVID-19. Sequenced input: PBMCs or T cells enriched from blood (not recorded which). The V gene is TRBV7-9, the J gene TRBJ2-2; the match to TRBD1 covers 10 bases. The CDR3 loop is CASSPRTGGDTGELFF. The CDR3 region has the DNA TGTGCCAGCAGCCCTCGGACAGGGGGGGACACCGGGGAGCTGTTTTTT.